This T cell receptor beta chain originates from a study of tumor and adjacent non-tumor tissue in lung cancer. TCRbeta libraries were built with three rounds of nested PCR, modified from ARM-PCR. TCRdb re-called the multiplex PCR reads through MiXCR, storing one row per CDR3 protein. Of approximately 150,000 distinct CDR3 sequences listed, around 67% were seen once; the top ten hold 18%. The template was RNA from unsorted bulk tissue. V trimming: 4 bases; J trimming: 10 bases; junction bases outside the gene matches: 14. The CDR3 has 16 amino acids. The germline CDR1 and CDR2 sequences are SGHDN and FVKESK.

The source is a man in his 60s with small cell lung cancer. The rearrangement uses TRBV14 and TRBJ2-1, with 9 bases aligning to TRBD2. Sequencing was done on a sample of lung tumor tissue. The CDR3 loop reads CASSLGGGGRATEQFF. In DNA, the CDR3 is TGTGCCAGCAGCCTCGGAGGAGGCGGGAGGGCGACCGAGCAGTTCTTC.